This TCR beta chain was identified in a study of blood T cell repertoires in COVID-19. Study-level information: The analysed material was cDNA or gDNA that came from T cells, B-cell-depleted T cells, or PBMCs.

This CDR3 is 15 amino acids long. Germline V gene data show CDR1 as MNHNY and CDR2 as SVGAGI (reference sequence). V lost 6 bases to trimming and J lost 0 bases, with 12 bases between them. Source study methods: The authors estimated nucleated cell counts from reference gene primer amplification. Clones were read by immunoSEQ multiplex PCR, and TCRdb kept only the in-frame ones, dropping some. The V and J calls and clone size are taken from that table; D and trimming were inferred from the DNA. The data show some 150,000 clones, more than 85% seen once. The rearrangement uses TRBV6-6 and TRBJ1-3; D not certain. This clonotype was sampled from a woman older than 75 in a cohort sampled during active or convalescent COVID-19. Sequences were obtained from peripheral blood. The CDR3 reads CASRFTEYSGNTIYF. The CDR3 nucleotides read TGTGCCAGCAGGTTTACAGAGTACTCTGGAAACACCATATATTTT.